This entry describes one T cell receptor beta chain. Its antigen is undetermined. This specimen belongs to a study of CXCR3-negative and CXCR3-positive naive CD8 T cells. Germline V CDR1 and CDR2: MGHDK, SYGVNS. CDR3 length: 13 amino acids. Broader study findings: For memory CD8+ cells diversity was much lower, but both naive subsets had comparably high diversity.

The TRB libraries of cDNA were built by UMI-labeled 5' RACE. One entry per CDR3 protein, without DNA, is what TCRdb gives after re-calling the 5' RACE reads. This sample's table has 48,000 or so distinct CDR3 sequences. Sequenced input: memory CD8+ T cells from blood. V usage is TRBV25-1 and J usage is TRBJ2-1; TCRdb indicates TRBD1, and absent DNA this call remains unverified. This TCR came from a human donor in good health. Some clones in this sample may be carry-over from other donors' samples. CDR3 loop: CATSGTAHNEQFF.